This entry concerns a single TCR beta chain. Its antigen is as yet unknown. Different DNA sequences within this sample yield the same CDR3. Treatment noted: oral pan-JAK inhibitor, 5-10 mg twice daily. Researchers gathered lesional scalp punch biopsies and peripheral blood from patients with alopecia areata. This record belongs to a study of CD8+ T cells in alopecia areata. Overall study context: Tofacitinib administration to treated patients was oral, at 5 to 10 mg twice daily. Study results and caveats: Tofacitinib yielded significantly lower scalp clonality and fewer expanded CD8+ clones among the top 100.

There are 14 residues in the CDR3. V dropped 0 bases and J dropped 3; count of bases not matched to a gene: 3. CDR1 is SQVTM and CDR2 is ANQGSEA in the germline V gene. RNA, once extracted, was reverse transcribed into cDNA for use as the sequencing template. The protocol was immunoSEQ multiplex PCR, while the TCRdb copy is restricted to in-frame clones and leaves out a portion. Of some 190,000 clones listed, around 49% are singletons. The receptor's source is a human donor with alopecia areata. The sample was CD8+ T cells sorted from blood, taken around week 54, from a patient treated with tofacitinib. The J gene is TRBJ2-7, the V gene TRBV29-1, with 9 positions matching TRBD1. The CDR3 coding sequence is TGCAGCGTTGAAGAGCCGGGACAGGGCTACGAGCAGTACTTC. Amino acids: CSVEEPGQGYEQYF.